These 23 T cell receptor beta chains originate from one sample sequenced in a study of PD-L1 blockade in urothelial cancer. Clones were sequenced by immunoSEQ multiplex PCR, and TCRdb holds only the in-frame ones, with some missing. Of roughly 84,000 clones listed, roughly 87% are singletons. The sequencing here drew on PBMCs, taken around atezolizumab (anti-PD-L1) treatment. The receptors were sampled from a man aged 65 to 79 with urothelial cancer.

This chain connects TRBV5-1 to TRBJ2-7; D gene unclear. The V and J ends lost 0 bases and 4 bases respectively, with 8 bases between them. CDR3 length: 13 residues. Germline V gives CDR1 SGHRS, CDR2 YFSETQ. The CDR3 loop reads CASSLAQEYEQYF. Written as DNA, the CDR3 is TGCGCCAGCAGCTTGGCGCAGGAATACGAGCAGTACTTC.

The CDR3 protein is CASSLGQGGGYTF. CDR3 DNA sequence: TGTGCCAGCAGTTTAGGGCAGGGAGGAGGCTACACCTTC. J is TRBJ1-2 and V is TRBV27; TRBD1 is a possible D gene (5 bases). Trimming pared 2 bases from V and 8 bases from J, leaving 12 bases between. The V gene's germline CDR1 is MNHEY and CDR2 SMNVEV (reference sequence). The CDR3 spans 13 residues.

This rearrangement joins TRBV19 to TRBJ2-7; TRBD1 is a possible D gene (6 bases). This CDR3 has 16 amino acids. The V and J ends lost 5 bases and 0 bases respectively, with 17 bases between them. Germline loops: CDR1 LNHDA, CDR2 SQIVND (reference sequence). DNA for the CDR3: TGTGCCAGTAGTTACCGTCCCGCGGACAGCTCCTACGAGCAGTACTTC. Its protein product is CASSYRPADSSYEQYF.

This clone showed up just once. This sequence joins TRBV7-2 and TRBJ1-4, with 7 nucleotides matching TRBD1. CDR3 size: 14 residues. Germline lookup yields CDR1 SGHTA and CDR2 FQGNSA. The junction had 9 bases not matched to a gene; V was cut back by 4 bases and J by 10 bases. DNA of the CDR3: TGTGCCAGCAGCTCAATTAATCAGGGGGTAAAACTGTTTTTT. Protein product: CASSSINQGVKLFF. The full variable domain, its missing parts supplied by reference TRBV7-2 and TRBJ1-4, is GAGVSQSPSNKVTEKGKDVELRCDPISGHTALYWYRQSLGQGLEFLIYFQGNSAPDKSGLPSDRFSAERTGGSVSTLTIQRTQQEDSAVYLCASSSINQGVKLFFGSGTQLSVL.

The gene calls are TRBV11-3 and TRBJ2-7; TRBD1 matches 8 bases. The CDR3 extends over 14 amino acids. Losses at the gene ends were 3 bases for V and 5 bases for J; bases not matched to a gene: 6. In germline, CDR1 is SGHNT, CDR2 YENEEA. The CDR3, as DNA: TGTGCCAGCAGCTTCCGGGCAGGGGGCCACGAGCAGTACTTC. Its translation: CASSFRAGGHEQYF.

The rearrangement uses TRBV6-5 and TRBJ2-7, with TRBD2 matching 9 bases. Germline assignment: CDR1 MNHEY and CDR2 SVGAGI. CDR3 length: 15 residues. Trimming took 0 bases from V and 4 from J; bases not matched to a gene: 4. CDR3 sequence: CASSYSSAGGYEQYF. CDR3 in DNA: TGTGCCAGCAGTTACTCGAGTGCGGGAGGGTACGAGCAGTACTTC.

This chain links TRBV4-1 with TRBJ2-3; 13 nucleotides line up with TRBD2. Germline V lookup: CDR1 MGHRA, CDR2 YSYEKL. This CDR3 region has 16 residues. The J segment lost 5 bases and the V segment lost 0 bases, leaving 2 bases of the junction unmatched. The CDR3 bases are TGCGCCAGCAGCCAAGAAGGGACTAGCGGGGAAGATACGCAGTATTTT. Translating gives CASSQEGTSGEDTQYF.

J is TRBJ1-1 and V is TRBV7-3; possibly TRBD1 for D (5 bases). The CDR3 totals 15 residues. V was clipped by 2 bases and J by 1 base, with 11 bases between them. Germline lookup yields CDR1 SGHTA and CDR2 FQGTGA. CDR3 DNA sequence: TGTGCCAGCAGCTTATTCGGGGGGAGGAACACTGAAGCTTTCTTT. Amino acids: CASSLFGGRNTEAFF.

The rearrangement links TRBV30 to TRBJ2-3; 12 nucleotides agree with TRBD2. J was trimmed by 4 bases and V by 1 base; bases with no gene match: 3. This CDR3 has 15 amino acids. Germline-derived CDR1 and CDR2 are GTSNPN and SVGIG (reference sequence). The CDR3 bases are TGTGCCTGGAGTGCTCTAGCGGGAGGGGCAGATACGCAGTATTTT. This encodes CAWSALAGGADTQYF.

The chain carries TRBV7-3 and TRBJ2-1; D is possibly TRBD2 (7 bases). Germline values: CDR1 SGHTA, CDR2 FQGTGA. V gave up 2 bases and J gave up 7 bases, with 15 bases separating them. The CDR3 is made up of 15 amino acids. The CDR3: CASSLERGRGNEQFF. CDR3 in DNA: TGTGCCAGCAGCTTAGAACGGGGGAGGGGGAATGAGCAGTTCTTC.

This clone was observed at least ten times. This chain uses TRBV2 with TRBJ2-1; 8 nucleotides match TRBD2. Germline CDR1 reads SNHLY; CDR2 reads FYNNEI. There are 13 residues in the CDR3. J gave up 6 bases and V 7 bases, and 5 bases lay outside the gene matches. The CDR3: CASTGGVSNEQFF. The CDR3, as DNA: TGTGCCAGCACGGGGGGGGTCTCCAATGAGCAGTTCTTC.

J is TRBJ1-3 and V is TRBV11-1; D gene ambiguous. V lost 6 bases, J lost 1 base, and 10 bases lay in between. CDR1 and CDR2 from the germline V gene are SGHAT and FQDESV (reference sequence). The CDR3 length is 14 residues. The CDR3 spells CASRELGSGNTIYF. CDR3 sequence (DNA): TGTGCCAGCAGGGAGTTGGGTTCTGGAAACACCATATATTTT.

The rearrangement uses TRBV11-2 and TRBJ2-1, with 7 bases that match TRBD1. The length of the CDR3 is 16 residues. CDR1 and CDR2 (germline): SGHAT, FQNNGV. The trim removed 5 bases at V and 3 bases at J, leaving 10 bases unmatched. The CDR3 nucleotides read TGTGCCAGCAGCACGTTAGGGGGCCGAATCTACAATGAGCAGTTCTTC. This sequence encodes CASSTLGGRIYNEQFF.

The rearrangement uses TRBV7-2 and TRBJ2-6, with a weak D call TRBD1 (6 bases). The germline CDR1 and CDR2 sequences are SGHTA and FQGNSA. With 1 base removed from V and 2 bases from J, the gap between germline ends came to 6 bases. There are 15 residues in the CDR3. Written as DNA, the CDR3 is TGTGCCAGCAGCTTAGGGGGGCCTGGGGCCAACGTCCTGACTTTC. As protein: CASSLGGPGANVLTF. The full variable domain, with the rest looked up from reference TRBV7-2 and TRBJ2-6, is GAGVSQSPSNKVTEKGKDVELRCDPISGHTALYWYRQSLGQGLEFLIYFQGNSAPDKSGLPSDRFSAERTGGSVSTLTIQRTQQEDSAVYLCASSLGGPGANVLTFGAGSRLTVL.

This clone was counted between two and nine times. J is TRBJ1-2 and V is TRBV19; D is uncertain. The V end lost 2 bases, the J end lost 7 bases, and 5 bases lay between the germline ends. Germline CDR1 LNHDA, CDR2 SQIVND (reference sequence). The CDR3 has 11 amino acids. The CDR3 DNA sequence: TGTGCCAGTAGTATAAACGGTGGCTACACCTTC. Protein product: CASSINGGYTF.

This sequence joins TRBV2 and TRBJ1-1; 7 bases are a match to TRBD1. The CDR3 consists of 14 residues. V lost 4 bases, J lost 5 bases, and 7 bases stayed unmatched. Germline assignment: CDR1 SNHLY and CDR2 FYNNEI. CDR3 nucleotides: TGTGCCAGCAGTGGCCTACAGGGGAGGACTGAAGCTTTCTTT. Protein sequence: CASSGLQGRTEAFF.

This chain joins TRBV20-1 and TRBJ1-4; D may be TRBD1 (5 bases). With 2 bases removed from V and 8 bases from J, the gap between germline ends came to 6 bases. Germline V gives CDR1 DFQATT, CDR2 SNEGSKA (reference sequence). CDR3 length: 11 amino acids. CDR3 in DNA: TGCAGTGCTAGAAAGGGGGAAAAACTGTTTTTT. Translating it yields CSARKGEKLFF.

The chain links TRBV7-9 to TRBJ1-1, with a weak D call TRBD1 (6 bases). Trimming stripped 1 base from V and 4 bases from J, with 10 bases between. The CDR3 sequence is 14 residues long. In germline, CDR1 is SEHNR, CDR2 FQNEAQ (reference sequence). CDR3 DNA sequence: TGTGCCAGCAGCTTAGGGGGGCGCCCCACTGAAGCTTTCTTT. It yields the protein CASSLGGRPTEAFF.

The gene calls are TRBV6-5 and TRBJ1-1; maybe TRBD1 (5 bases). Trimming pared 2 bases from V and 0 bases from J, leaving 7 bases between. CDR3 length: 14 amino acids. Germline values: CDR1 MNHEY, CDR2 SVGAGI. The CDR3 sequence: CASSYRGVNTEAFF. CDR3 nucleotide sequence: TGTGCCAGCAGTTACAGGGGCGTGAACACTGAAGCTTTCTTT.

This chain joins TRBV15 and TRBJ2-1; D is undetermined. The germline V gene encodes CDR1 LNHNV and CDR2 YYDKDF (reference sequence). There are 12 residues in the CDR3. Trimming left V 1 base short and J 10 bases short, with 8 bases between. Here the CDR3 DNA reads TGTGCCACCAGCAGAGGAAAACTAGAGCAGTTCTTC. It codes for CATSRGKLEQFF.

This rearrangement joins TRBV7-3 to TRBJ2-1; 9 bases match TRBD2. With 5 bases clipped from V and 5 bases from J, the junction kept 7 bases outside the gene matches. This CDR3 region has 15 residues. The germline gives CDR1 SGHTA, CDR2 FQGTGA. The CDR3 nucleotides read TGTGCCAGCAGCACTCCTAGCGGGAAGAACAATGAGCAGTTCTTC. It yields the protein CASSTPSGKNNEQFF.

The chain is built from TRBV7-2 and TRBJ1-1; D unresolved. The CDR3 contains 15 residues. From germline, CDR1 is SGHTA and CDR2 FQGNSA. Deletions cut 0 bases from V and 2 bases from J, with 10 bases between. The CDR3 is CASSLAGGVNTEAFF. Written as DNA, the CDR3 is TGTGCCAGCAGCTTAGCTGGCGGTGTCAACACTGAAGCTTTCTTT.

This chain uses TRBV15 with TRBJ2-7, with D uncertain. This CDR3 is 14 amino acids long. Deletions cut 0 bases from V and 9 bases from J, with 15 bases between. Germline assignment: CDR1 LNHNV and CDR2 YYDKDF (reference sequence). As DNA, the CDR3 is TGTGCCACCAGCAGAGACGTGGTCCGGTCTCTGCAGTACTTC. Its translation: CATSRDVVRSLQYF.